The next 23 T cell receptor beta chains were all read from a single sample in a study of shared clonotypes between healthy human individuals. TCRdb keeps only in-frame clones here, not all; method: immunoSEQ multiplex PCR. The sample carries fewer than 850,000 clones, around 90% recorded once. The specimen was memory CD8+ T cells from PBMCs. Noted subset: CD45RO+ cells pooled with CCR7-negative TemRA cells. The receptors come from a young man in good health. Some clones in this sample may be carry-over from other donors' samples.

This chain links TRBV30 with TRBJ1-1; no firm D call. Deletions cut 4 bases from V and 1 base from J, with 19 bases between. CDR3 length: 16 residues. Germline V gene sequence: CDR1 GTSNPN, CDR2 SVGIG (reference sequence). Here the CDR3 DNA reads TGTGCCTGGACCCAGTACTTAGGTCAGAAGAACACTGAAGCTTTCTTT. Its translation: CAWTQYLGQKNTEAFF. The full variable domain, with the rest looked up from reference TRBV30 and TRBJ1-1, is SQTIHQWPATLVQPVGSPLSLECTVEGTSNPNLYWYRQAAGRGLQLLFYSVGIGQISSEVPQNLSASRPQDRQFILSSKKLLLSDSGFYLCAWTQYLGQKNTEAFFGQGTRLTVV.

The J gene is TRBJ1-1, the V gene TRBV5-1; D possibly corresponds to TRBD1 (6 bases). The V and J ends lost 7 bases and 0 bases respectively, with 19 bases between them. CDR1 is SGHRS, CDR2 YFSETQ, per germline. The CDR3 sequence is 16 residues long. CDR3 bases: TGCGCCAGCGGAGGCCCAACTGGACAGATGAACACTGAAGCTTTCTTT. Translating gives CASGGPTGQMNTEAFF.

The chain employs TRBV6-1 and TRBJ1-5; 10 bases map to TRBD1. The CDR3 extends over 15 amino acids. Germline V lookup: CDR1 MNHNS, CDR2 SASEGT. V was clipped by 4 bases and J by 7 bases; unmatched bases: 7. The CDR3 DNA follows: TGTGCCAGCAGTGGGATGACAGGGGGCGGGCAGCCCCAGCATTTT. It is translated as CASSGMTGGGQPQHF.

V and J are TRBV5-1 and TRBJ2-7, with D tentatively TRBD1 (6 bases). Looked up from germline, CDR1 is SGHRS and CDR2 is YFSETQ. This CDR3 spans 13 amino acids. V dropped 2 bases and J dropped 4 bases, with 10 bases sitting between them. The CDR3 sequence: CASSFPGVYEQYF. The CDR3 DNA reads TGCGCCAGCAGCTTCCCAGGGGTTTACGAGCAGTACTTC.

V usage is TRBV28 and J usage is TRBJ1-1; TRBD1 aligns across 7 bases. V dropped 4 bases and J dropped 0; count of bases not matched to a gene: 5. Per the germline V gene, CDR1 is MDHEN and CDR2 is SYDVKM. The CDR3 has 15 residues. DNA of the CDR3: TGTGCCAGCAGTTCTAACAGGGGAATGAACACTGAAGCTTTCTTT. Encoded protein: CASSSNRGMNTEAFF.

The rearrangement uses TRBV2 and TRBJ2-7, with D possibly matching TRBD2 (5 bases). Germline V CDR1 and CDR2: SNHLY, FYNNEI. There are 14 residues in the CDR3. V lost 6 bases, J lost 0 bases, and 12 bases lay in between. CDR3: CASRGPGSSYEQYF. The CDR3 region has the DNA TGTGCCAGCAGGGGCCCGGGATCCTCCTACGAGCAGTACTTC.

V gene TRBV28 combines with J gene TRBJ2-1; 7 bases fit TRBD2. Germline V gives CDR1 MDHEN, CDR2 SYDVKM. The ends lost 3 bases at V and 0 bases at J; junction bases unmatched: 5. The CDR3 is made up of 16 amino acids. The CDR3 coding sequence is TGTGCCAGCAGTTTCTGGGGAGGGTCCTCCTACAATGAGCAGTTCTTC. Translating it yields CASSFWGGSSYNEQFF.

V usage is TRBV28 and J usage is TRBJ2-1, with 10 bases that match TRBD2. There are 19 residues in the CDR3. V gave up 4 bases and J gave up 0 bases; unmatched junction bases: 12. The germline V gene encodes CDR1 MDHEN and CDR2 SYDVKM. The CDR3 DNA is TGTGCCAGCAGTTCCCCGGGACTAGCGAGAAGCATCTCCTACAATGAGCAGTTCTTC. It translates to CASSSPGLARSISYNEQFF.

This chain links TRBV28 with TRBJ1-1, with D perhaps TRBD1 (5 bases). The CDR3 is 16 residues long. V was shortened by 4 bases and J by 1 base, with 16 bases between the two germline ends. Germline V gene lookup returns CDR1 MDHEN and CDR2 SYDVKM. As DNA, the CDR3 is TGTGCCAGCAGTTCACCGGGGGTTTCGGAGAACACTGAAGCTTTCTTT. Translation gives CASSSPGVSENTEAFF.

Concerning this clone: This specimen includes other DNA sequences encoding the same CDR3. This chain's CDR3 is CASSLRDRTYEQYF. DNA of the CDR3: TGTGCCAGCAGCCTCAGGGACAGGACCTACGAGCAGTACTTC. This chain joins TRBV7-9 and TRBJ2-7; 8 bases are a match to TRBD1. The germline V gene has CDR1 SEHNR and CDR2 FQNEAQ (reference sequence). This CDR3 has 14 residues. J lost 2 bases, V lost 5 bases, and 5 bases had no gene match. The whole variable domain, remainder taken from reference TRBV7-9 and TRBJ2-7, is DTGVSQNPRHKITKRGQNVTFRCDPISEHNRLYWYRQTLGQGPEFLTYFQNEAQLEKSRLLSDRFSAERPKGSFSTLEIQRTEQGDSAMYLCASSLRDRTYEQYFGPGTRLTVT.

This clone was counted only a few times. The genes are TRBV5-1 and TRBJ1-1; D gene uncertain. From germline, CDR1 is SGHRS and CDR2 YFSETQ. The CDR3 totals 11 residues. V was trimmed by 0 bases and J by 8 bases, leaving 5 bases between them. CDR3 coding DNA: TGCGCCAGCAGCTTGGGGGGAGAAGCTTTCTTT. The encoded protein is CASSLGGEAFF.

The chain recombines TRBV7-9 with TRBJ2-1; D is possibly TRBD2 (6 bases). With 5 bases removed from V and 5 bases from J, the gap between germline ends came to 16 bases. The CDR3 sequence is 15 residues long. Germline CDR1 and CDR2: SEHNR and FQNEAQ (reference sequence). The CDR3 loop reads CASSPRLAAHNEQFF. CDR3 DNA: TGTGCCAGCAGCCCAAGATTAGCGGCCCACAATGAGCAGTTCTTC.

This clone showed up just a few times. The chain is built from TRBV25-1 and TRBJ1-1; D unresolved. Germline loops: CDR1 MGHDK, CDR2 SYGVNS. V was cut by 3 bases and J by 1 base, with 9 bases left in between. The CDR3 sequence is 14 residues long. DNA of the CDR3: TGTGCCAGCAGTGAGGCTAACAGGAACACTGAAGCTTTCTTT. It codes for CASSEANRNTEAFF.

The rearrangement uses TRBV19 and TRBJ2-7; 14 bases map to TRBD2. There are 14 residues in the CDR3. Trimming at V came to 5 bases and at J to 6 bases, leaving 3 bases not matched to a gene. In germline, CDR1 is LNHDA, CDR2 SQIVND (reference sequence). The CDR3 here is CASSWTSGRREQYF. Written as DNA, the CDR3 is TGTGCCAGTAGTTGGACTAGCGGGAGGCGCGAGCAGTACTTC.

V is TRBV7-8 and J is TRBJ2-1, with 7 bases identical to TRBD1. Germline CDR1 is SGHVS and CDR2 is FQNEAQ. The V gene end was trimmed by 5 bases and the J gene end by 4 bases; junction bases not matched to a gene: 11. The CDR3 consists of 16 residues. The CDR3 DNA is TGTGCCAGCAGCCGCCGCCGGGACAGAGAATACAATGAGCAGTTCTTC. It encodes CASSRRRDREYNEQFF. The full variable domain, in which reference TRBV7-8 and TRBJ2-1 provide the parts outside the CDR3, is GAGVSQSPRYKVAKRGQDVALRCDPISGHVSLFWYQQALGQGPEFLTYFQNEAQLDKSGLPSDRFFAERPEGSVSTLKIQRTQQEDSAVYLCASSRRRDREYNEQFFGPGTRLTVL.

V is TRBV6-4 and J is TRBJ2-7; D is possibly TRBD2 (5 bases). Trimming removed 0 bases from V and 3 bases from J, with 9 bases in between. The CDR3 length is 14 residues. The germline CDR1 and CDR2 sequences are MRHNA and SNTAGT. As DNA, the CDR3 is TGTGCCAGCAGTGACTCAAGGGCGGGCTACGAGCAGTACTTC. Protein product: CASSDSRAGYEQYF.

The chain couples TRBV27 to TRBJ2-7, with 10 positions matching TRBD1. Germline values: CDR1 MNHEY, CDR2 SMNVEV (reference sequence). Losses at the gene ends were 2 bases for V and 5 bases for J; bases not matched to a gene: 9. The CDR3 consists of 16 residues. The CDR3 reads CASSLSFGTGDHEQYF. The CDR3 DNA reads TGTGCCAGCAGTTTAAGTTTCGGGACAGGGGACCACGAGCAGTACTTC.

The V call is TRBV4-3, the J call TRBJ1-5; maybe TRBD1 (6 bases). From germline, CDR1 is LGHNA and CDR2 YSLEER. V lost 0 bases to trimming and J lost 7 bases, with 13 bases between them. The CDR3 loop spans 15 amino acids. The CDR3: CASSQDGTIHQPQHF. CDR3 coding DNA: TGCGCCAGCAGCCAAGACGGGACAATCCACCAGCCCCAGCATTTT.

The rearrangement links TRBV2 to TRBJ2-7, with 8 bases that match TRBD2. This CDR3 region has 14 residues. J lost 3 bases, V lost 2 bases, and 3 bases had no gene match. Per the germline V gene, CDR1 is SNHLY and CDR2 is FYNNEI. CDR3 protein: CASSENGRGYEQYF. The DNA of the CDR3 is TGTGCCAGCAGTGAAAACGGGAGGGGCTACGAGCAGTACTTC.

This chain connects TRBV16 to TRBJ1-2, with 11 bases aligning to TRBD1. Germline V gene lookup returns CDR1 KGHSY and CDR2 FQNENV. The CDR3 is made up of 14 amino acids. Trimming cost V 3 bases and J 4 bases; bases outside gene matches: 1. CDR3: CASSQDRGPYGYTF. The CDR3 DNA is TGTGCCAGCAGCCAGGACAGGGGGCCCTATGGCTACACCTTC.

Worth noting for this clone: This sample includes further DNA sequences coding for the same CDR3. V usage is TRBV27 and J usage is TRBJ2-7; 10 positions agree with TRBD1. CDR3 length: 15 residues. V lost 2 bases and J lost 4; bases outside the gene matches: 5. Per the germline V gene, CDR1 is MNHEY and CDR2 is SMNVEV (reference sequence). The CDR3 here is CASSLIGTGDYEQYF. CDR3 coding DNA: TGTGCCAGCAGTTTAATCGGGACAGGGGATTACGAGCAGTACTTC.

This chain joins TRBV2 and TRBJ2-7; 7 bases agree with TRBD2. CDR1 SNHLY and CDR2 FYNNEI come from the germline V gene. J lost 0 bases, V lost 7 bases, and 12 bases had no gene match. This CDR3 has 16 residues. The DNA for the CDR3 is TGTGCCAGCACCCTCCCGGCGGGAGACCCCTCCTACGAGCAGTACTTC. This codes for CASTLPAGDPSYEQYF.

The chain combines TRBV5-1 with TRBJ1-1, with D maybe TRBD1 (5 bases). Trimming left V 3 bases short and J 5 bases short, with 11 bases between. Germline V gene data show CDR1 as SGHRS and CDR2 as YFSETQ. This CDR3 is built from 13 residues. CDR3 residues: CASSSNGGTEAFF. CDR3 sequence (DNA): TGCGCCAGCAGCTCTAACGGGGGTACTGAAGCTTTCTTT.